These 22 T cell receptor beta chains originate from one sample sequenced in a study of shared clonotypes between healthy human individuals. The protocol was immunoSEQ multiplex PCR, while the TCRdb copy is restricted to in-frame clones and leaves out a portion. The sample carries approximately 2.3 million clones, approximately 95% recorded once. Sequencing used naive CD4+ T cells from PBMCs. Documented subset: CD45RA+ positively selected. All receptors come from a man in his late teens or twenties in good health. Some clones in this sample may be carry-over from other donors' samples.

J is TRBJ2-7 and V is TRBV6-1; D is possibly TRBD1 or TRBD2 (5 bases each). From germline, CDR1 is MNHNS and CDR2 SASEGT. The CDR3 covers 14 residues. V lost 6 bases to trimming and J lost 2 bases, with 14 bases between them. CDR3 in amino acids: CASRGSGPTYEQYF. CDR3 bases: TGTGCCAGCAGAGGGTCGGGACCGACCTACGAGCAGTACTTC.

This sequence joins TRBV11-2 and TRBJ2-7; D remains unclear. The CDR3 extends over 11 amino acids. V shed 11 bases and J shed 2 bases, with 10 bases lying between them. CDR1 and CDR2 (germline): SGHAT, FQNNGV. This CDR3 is CASAGTYEQYF. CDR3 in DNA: TGTGCCTCCGCCGGCACCTACGAGCAGTACTTC.

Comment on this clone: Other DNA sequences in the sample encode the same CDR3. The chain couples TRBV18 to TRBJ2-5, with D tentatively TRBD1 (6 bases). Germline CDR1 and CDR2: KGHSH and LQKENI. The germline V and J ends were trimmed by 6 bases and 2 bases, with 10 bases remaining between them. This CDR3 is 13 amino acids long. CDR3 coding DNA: TGTGCCAGCTCTTCGGACAGACAAGAGACCCAGTACTTC. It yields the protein CASSSDRQETQYF.

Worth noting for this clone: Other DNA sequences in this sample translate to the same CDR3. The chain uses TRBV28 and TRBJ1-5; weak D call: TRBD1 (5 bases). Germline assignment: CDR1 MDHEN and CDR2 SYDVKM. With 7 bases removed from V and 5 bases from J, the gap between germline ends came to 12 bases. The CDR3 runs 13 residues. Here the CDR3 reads CASTQGWDQPQHF. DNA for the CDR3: TGTGCCAGCACCCAGGGTTGGGATCAGCCCCAGCATTTT.

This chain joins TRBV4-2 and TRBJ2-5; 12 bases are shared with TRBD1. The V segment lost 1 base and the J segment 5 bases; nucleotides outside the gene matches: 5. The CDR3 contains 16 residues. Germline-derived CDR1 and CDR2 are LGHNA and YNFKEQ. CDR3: CASSQGDRGRGETQYF. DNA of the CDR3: TGTGCCAGCAGCCAAGGGGACAGGGGGCGTGGGGAGACCCAGTACTTC.

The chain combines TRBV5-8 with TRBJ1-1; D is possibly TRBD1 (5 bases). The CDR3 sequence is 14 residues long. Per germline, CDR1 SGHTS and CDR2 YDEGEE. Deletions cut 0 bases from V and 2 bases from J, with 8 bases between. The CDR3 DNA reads TGTGCCAGCAGCTTGGTGACAGCCAACACTGAAGCTTTCTTT. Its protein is CASSLVTANTEAFF.

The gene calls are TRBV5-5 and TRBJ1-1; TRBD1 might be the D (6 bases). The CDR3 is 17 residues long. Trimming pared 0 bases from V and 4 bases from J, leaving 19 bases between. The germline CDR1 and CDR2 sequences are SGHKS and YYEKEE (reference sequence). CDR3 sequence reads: CASSLEGGRPSSTEAFF. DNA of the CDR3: TGTGCCAGCAGCTTGGAGGGGGGACGCCCGTCGAGCACTGAAGCTTTCTTT.

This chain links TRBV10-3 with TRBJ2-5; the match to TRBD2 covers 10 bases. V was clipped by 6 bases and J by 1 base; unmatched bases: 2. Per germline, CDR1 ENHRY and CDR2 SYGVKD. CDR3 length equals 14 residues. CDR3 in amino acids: CAISLAGAQETQYF. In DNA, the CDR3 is TGTGCCATCAGCCTAGCGGGAGCCCAAGAGACCCAGTACTTC.

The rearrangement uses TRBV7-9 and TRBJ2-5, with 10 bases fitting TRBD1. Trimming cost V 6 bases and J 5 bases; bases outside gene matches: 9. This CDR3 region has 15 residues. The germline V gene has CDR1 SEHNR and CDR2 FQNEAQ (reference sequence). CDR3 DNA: TGTGCCAGCAGGTCCGGGACAGGGGCCGGGGAGACCCAGTACTTC. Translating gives CASRSGTGAGETQYF.

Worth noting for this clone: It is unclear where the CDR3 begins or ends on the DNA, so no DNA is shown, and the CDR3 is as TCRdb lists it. CDR3: CASSFGPGFRNEQFF. The chain recombines TRBV5-4 with TRBJ2-1. The CDR3 comprises 15 residues, both ends counted. Germline-derived CDR1 and CDR2 are SGHNT and YYREEE (reference sequence).

DNA of the CDR3: TGTGCCAGCAGTCTGAAGGGGCAGGGCACTGAAGCTTTCTTT. It yields the protein CASSLKGQGTEAFF. The gene calls are TRBV2 and TRBJ1-1; D possibly corresponds to TRBD1 (5 bases). Germline CDR1 is SNHLY and CDR2 is FYNNEI. CDR3 length equals 14 residues. The ends were cut back, 5 bases at V and 4 bases at J, with 14 bases in the middle.

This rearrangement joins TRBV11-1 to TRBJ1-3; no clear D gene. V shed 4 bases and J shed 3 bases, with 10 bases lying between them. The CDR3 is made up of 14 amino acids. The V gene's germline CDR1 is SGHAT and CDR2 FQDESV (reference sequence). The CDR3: CASSYQRDGNTIYF. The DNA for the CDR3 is TGTGCCAGCAGCTATCAACGGGATGGAAACACCATATATTTT. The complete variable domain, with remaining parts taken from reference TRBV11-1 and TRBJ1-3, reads EAEVAQSPRYKITEKSQAVAFWCDPISGHATLYWYRQILGQGPELLVQFQDESVVDDSQLPKDRFSAERLKGVDSTLKIQPAELGDSAMYLCASSYQRDGNTIYFGEGSWLTVV.

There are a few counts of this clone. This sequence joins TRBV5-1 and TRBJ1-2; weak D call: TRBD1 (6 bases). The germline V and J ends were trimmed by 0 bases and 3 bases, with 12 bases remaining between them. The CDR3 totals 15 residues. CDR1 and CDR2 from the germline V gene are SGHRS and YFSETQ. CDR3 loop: CASSLAGETYYGYTF. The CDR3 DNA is TGCGCCAGCAGCTTGGCAGGGGAAACCTACTATGGCTACACCTTC.

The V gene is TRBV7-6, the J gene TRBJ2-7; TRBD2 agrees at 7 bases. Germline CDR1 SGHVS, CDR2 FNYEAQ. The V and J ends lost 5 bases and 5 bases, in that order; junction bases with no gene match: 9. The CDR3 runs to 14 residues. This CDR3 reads CASSITRTSNEQYF. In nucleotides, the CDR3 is TGTGCCAGCAGCATCACCCGGACTAGTAACGAGCAGTACTTC.

The CDR3 sequence: CASSVASGTGGTQAEAFF. The CDR3 nucleotides read TGTGCCAGCAGCGTAGCATCCGGGACAGGGGGAACTCAGGCTGAAGCTTTCTTT. The chain couples TRBV9 to TRBJ1-1, with 11 bases fitting TRBD1. V lost 0 bases, J lost 6 bases, and 13 bases stayed unmatched. The germline CDR1 and CDR2 sequences are SGDLS and YYNGEE. This CDR3 spans 18 amino acids.

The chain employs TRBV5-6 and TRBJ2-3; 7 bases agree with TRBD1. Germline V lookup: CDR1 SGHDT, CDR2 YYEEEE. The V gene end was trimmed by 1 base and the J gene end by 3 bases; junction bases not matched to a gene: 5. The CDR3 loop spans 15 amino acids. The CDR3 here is CASSLWDRQTDTQYF. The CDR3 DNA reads TGTGCCAGCAGCTTGTGGGACAGACAGACAGATACGCAGTATTTT.

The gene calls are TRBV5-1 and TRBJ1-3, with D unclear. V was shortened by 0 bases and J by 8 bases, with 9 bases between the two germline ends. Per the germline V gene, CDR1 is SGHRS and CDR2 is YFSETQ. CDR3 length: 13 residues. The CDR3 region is CASSLGPWDTIYF. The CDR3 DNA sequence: TGCGCCAGCAGCTTGGGACCGTGGGACACCATATATTTT.

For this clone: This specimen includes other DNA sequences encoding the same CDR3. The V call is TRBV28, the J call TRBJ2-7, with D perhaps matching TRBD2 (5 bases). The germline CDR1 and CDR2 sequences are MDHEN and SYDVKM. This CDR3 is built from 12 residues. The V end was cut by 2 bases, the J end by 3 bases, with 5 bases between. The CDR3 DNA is TGTGCCAGCAGTTTAGCGGGCTACGAGCAGTACTTC. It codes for CASSLAGYEQYF.

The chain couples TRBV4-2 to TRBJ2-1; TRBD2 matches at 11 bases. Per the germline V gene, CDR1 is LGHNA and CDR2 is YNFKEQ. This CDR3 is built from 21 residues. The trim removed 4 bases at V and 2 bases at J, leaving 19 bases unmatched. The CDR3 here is CASSLFPGLAAPQGPYNEQFF. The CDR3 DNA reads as TGTGCCAGCAGCCTATTTCCGGGACTAGCGGCACCTCAGGGCCCCTACAATGAGCAGTTCTTC.

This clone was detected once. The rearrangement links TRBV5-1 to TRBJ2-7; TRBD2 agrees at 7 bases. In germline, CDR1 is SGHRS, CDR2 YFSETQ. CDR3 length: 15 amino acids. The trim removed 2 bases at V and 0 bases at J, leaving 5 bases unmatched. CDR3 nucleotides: TGCGCCAGCAGCTTCACAGCGGGATCCTCCTACGAGCAGTACTTC. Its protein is CASSFTAGSSYEQYF.

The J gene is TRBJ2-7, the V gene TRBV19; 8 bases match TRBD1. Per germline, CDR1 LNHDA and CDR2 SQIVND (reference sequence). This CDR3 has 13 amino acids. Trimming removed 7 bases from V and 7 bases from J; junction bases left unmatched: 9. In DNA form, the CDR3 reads TGTGCCAGTACAGGGGGCGCCCCAGGGGAGCAGTACTTC. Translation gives CASTGGAPGEQYF.

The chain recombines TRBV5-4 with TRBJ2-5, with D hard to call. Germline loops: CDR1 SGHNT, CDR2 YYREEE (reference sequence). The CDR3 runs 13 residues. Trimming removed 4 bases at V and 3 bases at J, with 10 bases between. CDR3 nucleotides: TGTGCCAGCAGCCTGACTGAAAAAGAGACCCAGTACTTC. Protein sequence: CASSLTEKETQYF. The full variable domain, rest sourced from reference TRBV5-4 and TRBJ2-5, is ETGVTQSPTHLIKTRGQQVTLRCSSQSGHNTVSWYQQALGQGPQFIFQYYREEENGRGNFPPRFSGLQFPNYSSELNVNALELDDSALYLCASSLTEKETQYFGPGTRLLVL.